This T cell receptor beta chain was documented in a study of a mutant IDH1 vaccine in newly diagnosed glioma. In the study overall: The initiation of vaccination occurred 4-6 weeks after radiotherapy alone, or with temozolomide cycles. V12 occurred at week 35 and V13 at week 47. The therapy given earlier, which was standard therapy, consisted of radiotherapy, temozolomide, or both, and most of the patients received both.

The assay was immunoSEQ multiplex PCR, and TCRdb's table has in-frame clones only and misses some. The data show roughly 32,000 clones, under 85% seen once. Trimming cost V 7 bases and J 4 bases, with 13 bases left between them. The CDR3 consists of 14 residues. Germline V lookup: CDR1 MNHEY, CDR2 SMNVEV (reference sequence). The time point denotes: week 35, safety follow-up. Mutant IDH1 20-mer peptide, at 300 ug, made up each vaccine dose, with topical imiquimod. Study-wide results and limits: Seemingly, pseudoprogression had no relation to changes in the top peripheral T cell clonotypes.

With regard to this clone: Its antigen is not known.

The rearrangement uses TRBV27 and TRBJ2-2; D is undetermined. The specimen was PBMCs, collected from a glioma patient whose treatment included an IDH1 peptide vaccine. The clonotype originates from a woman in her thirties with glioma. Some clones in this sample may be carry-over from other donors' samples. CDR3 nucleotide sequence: TGTGCCAGCAACCTAACGAACCTCACCGGGGAGCTGTTTTTT. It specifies CASNLTNLTGELFF.